Listed below are T cell receptor beta chains from one sample, sequenced in a study of lymphopenia after photon versus proton radiotherapy. The table came from immunoSEQ multiplex PCR; TCRdb's copy has only in-frame clones and leaves some out. Of 65,000 to 75,000 clones detected, 80% to 90% appear once; the ten largest clones hold roughly 10%. The source material was peripheral blood, sampled from a patient treated with proton-based radiotherapy. The receptors were sampled from a man at least 80 years old with esophageal cancer. Both conserved end residues are part of each CDR3. Each record gives: D gene, V gene, J gene, clone size, CDR3 DNA, CDR3 protein. A D gene is named only where the DNA matches it firmly. Clone size, where shown, is once, few, many, or a class for clones that have expanded.

d_gene: -
v_gene: TRBV7-2
j_gene: TRBJ2-3
abundance: -
CDR3nt: TGTGCCAGCAGCTTAGGTCCAGGGAGCACAGATACGCAGTATTTT
CDR3aa: CASSLGPGSTDTQYF

d_gene: TRBD1
v_gene: TRBV6-6
j_gene: TRBJ1-2
abundance: -
CDR3nt: TGTGCCAGCAACAAAGGGGAGGGGGCTTATGGCTACACCTTC
CDR3aa: CASNKGEGAYGYTF

d_gene: -
v_gene: TRBV7-2
j_gene: TRBJ1-2
abundance: -
CDR3nt: TGTGCCAGCAGCCCGCGGGGGGGACTCGGCTACACCGTCACCTTC
CDR3aa: CASSPRGGLGYTVTF

d_gene: TRBD2
v_gene: TRBV18
j_gene: TRBJ2-5
abundance: -
CDR3nt: TGTGCCAGCTCACCGAGGCTAGCGGATCAAGAGACCCAGTACTTC
CDR3aa: CASSPRLADQETQYF

d_gene: TRBD1
v_gene: TRBV7-8
j_gene: TRBJ2-7
abundance: -
CDR3nt: TGTGCCAGCAGCTTTGGACAGGGGGCTTTTTACGAGCAGTACTTC
CDR3aa: CASSFGQGAFYEQYF

d_gene: TRBD2
v_gene: TRBV11-2
j_gene: TRBJ2-3
abundance: -
CDR3nt: TGTGCCAGCAGCTCGCGACCGGGACTAGCGGGGCAAGATACGCAGTATTTT
CDR3aa: CASSSRPGLAGQDTQYF

d_gene: -
v_gene: TRBV9
j_gene: TRBJ2-1
abundance: -
CDR3nt: TGTGCCAGCAGCCCTGACAGTTGGTCCTACAATGAGCAGTTCTTC
CDR3aa: CASSPDSWSYNEQFF

d_gene: -
v_gene: TRBV19
j_gene: TRBJ2-2
abundance: -
CDR3nt: TGTGCCAGTAGTATACCCCCCCGGCCAGGCGAACCCGGGGAGCTGTTTTTT
CDR3aa: CASSIPPRPGEPGELFF

d_gene: -
v_gene: TRBV11-3
j_gene: TRBJ2-4
abundance: -
CDR3nt: TGTGCCAGCAGCCCAGGGGGGCGTACGGGGAGCATTCAGTACTTC
CDR3aa: CASSPGGRTGSIQYF

d_gene: -
v_gene: TRBV15
j_gene: TRBJ2-1
abundance: -
CDR3nt: TGTGCCACCAGCAGCAACCGGGCAAATGAGCAGTTCTTC
CDR3aa: CATSSNRANEQFF

d_gene: -
v_gene: TRBV7-9
j_gene: TRBJ1-5
abundance: few
CDR3nt: TGTGCCAGCAGCTCATTTGGAGATCAGCCCCAGCATTTT
CDR3aa: CASSSFGDQPQHF

d_gene: -
v_gene: TRBV30
j_gene: TRBJ1-6
abundance: -
CDR3nt: TGTGCCTGGAGTGCCCGCGACAGGAATTCACCCCTCCACTTT
CDR3aa: CAWSARDRNSPLHF

d_gene: -
v_gene: TRBV4-3
j_gene: TRBJ2-7
abundance: -
CDR3nt: TGCGCCAGCAGCCAAGATTTGAGAGGGGGGATCTACGAGCAGTACTTC
CDR3aa: CASSQDLRGGIYEQYF

d_gene: -
v_gene: TRBV14
j_gene: TRBJ1-2
abundance: -
CDR3nt: TGTGCCAGCAGCCAGCGGACCACTAACTATGGCTACACCTTC
CDR3aa: CASSQRTTNYGYTF

d_gene: -
v_gene: TRBV7-9
j_gene: TRBJ2-3
abundance: once
CDR3nt: TGTGCCAGCAGCCCGGGTGGAGATACGCAGTATTTT
CDR3aa: CASSPGGDTQYF

d_gene: -
v_gene: TRBV29-1
j_gene: TRBJ1-3
abundance: -
CDR3nt: TGCAGCGTTAGTAGTGGCTCTGGAAACACCATATATTTT
CDR3aa: CSVSSGSGNTIYF

d_gene: TRBD1
v_gene: TRBV14
j_gene: TRBJ1-2
abundance: -
CDR3nt: TGTGCCAGCAGCGAAACCGGGACAGATAACTATGGCTACACCTTC
CDR3aa: CASSETGTDNYGYTF

d_gene: -
v_gene: TRBV6-5
j_gene: TRBJ1-1
abundance: -
CDR3nt: TGTGCCAGCGGTACCGGGACCTCCATGGGCACTGAAGCTTTCTTT
CDR3aa: CASGTGTSMGTEAFF

d_gene: -
v_gene: TRBV6-5
j_gene: TRBJ2-5
abundance: -
CDR3nt: TGTGCCAGCAGTTACTTGGCCAGCGAGACCCAGTACTTC
CDR3aa: CASSYLASETQYF

d_gene: TRBD2
v_gene: TRBV4-3
j_gene: TRBJ2-1
abundance: -
CDR3nt: TGCGCCAGCAGCCAAGTCGTCTCGCCTAGCGGGGGGTCGAATGAGCAGTTCTTC
CDR3aa: CASSQVVSPSGGSNEQFF

d_gene: -
v_gene: TRBV4-3
j_gene: TRBJ2-7
abundance: -
CDR3nt: TGCGCCAGCAGCCAAAGTGGGACCAGATCGGGCGAGCAGTACTTC
CDR3aa: CASSQSGTRSGEQYF

d_gene: -
v_gene: TRBV7-2
j_gene: TRBJ1-1
abundance: -
CDR3nt: TGTGCCAGCAGCTTAGAGAGGGAGATGGGAGCTTTCTTT
CDR3aa: CASSLEREMGAFF

d_gene: TRBD1
v_gene: TRBV6-5
j_gene: TRBJ1-3
abundance: -
CDR3nt: TGTGCCAGCAGCCGGGGACAGGACGCCCCCATATATTTT
CDR3aa: CASSRGQDAPIYF

d_gene: -
v_gene: TRBV21-1
j_gene: TRBJ2-6
abundance: -
CDR3nt: -
CDR3aa: CASSTPWGSGANVLTF

d_gene: -
v_gene: TRBV21-1
j_gene: TRBJ1-2
abundance: -
CDR3nt: TGTGCCAGCAGCAACCCGGGGCGGGCTGGCTACACCTTC
CDR3aa: CASSNPGRAGYTF

d_gene: -
v_gene: TRBV4-1
j_gene: TRBJ2-5
abundance: once
CDR3nt: TGCGCCAGCAGCCCGGAACAAGAGACCCAGTACTTC
CDR3aa: CASSPEQETQYF

d_gene: -
v_gene: TRBV7-2
j_gene: TRBJ2-7
abundance: -
CDR3nt: TGTGCCAGCAGCTCCGACAGGACTACCTACGAGCAGTACTTC
CDR3aa: CASSSDRTTYEQYF

d_gene: TRBD1
v_gene: TRBV19
j_gene: TRBJ1-2
abundance: -
CDR3nt: TGTGCCAGTAGTCTCACAGGGGCGCTGAACTATGGCTACACCTTC
CDR3aa: CASSLTGALNYGYTF

d_gene: -
v_gene: TRBV7-8
j_gene: TRBJ1-5
abundance: -
CDR3nt: TGTGCCAGCACTCTCGGGGGGAGCAATCAGCCCCAGCATTTT
CDR3aa: CASTLGGSNQPQHF

d_gene: -
v_gene: TRBV11-2
j_gene: TRBJ2-5
abundance: -
CDR3nt: TGTGCCAGCAGCCAGGACGGTACGGGGAGAGAGACCCAGTACTTC
CDR3aa: CASSQDGTGRETQYF

d_gene: -
v_gene: TRBV9
j_gene: TRBJ2-7
abundance: -
CDR3nt: TGTGCCAGCAGCCCGAACAGGCGAAACTCCTACGAGCAGTACTTC
CDR3aa: CASSPNRRNSYEQYF

d_gene: -
v_gene: TRBV19
j_gene: TRBJ1-5
abundance: -
CDR3nt: TGTGCCAGTAGTATAGTAGCCGCCTCGGAGGCTAGCAATCAGCCCCAGCATTTT
CDR3aa: CASSIVAASEASNQPQHF

d_gene: TRBD1
v_gene: TRBV7-9
j_gene: TRBJ2-2
abundance: -
CDR3nt: TGTGCCAGCAGCCCACGTCAGGGGGCGAGAACCGGGGAGCTGTTTTTT
CDR3aa: CASSPRQGARTGELFF

d_gene: TRBD1
v_gene: TRBV7-2
j_gene: TRBJ1-2
abundance: -
CDR3nt: TGTGCCAGCAGCTCTCTCGACAGGGTGGTCTATGGCTACACCTTC
CDR3aa: CASSSLDRVVYGYTF

d_gene: TRBD1
v_gene: TRBV25-1
j_gene: TRBJ1-6
abundance: -
CDR3nt: TGTGCCAGCGGACAGGGAAATAATTCACCCCTCCACTTT
CDR3aa: CASGQGNNSPLHF

d_gene: -
v_gene: TRBV9
j_gene: TRBJ2-5
abundance: -
CDR3nt: TGTGCCAGCAGCGTAGGGGTTTCTGGAGAGACCCAGTACTTC
CDR3aa: CASSVGVSGETQYF

d_gene: TRBD1
v_gene: TRBV5-6
j_gene: TRBJ1-1
abundance: -
CDR3nt: TGTGCCAGCGGACTGGGGACAGAAGAAGCTTTCTTT
CDR3aa: CASGLGTEEAFF

d_gene: -
v_gene: TRBV7-9
j_gene: TRBJ2-7
abundance: -
CDR3nt: TGTGCCAGCAGCCCCGATCTTTACGAGCAGTACTTC
CDR3aa: CASSPDLYEQYF

d_gene: -
v_gene: TRBV4-3
j_gene: TRBJ1-3
abundance: -
CDR3nt: TGCGCCAGCAGCCAATTGCGAGGTTCTGGAAACACCATATATTTT
CDR3aa: CASSQLRGSGNTIYF

d_gene: TRBD2
v_gene: TRBV7-2
j_gene: TRBJ2-7
abundance: -
CDR3nt: TGTGCCAGCAGCTTGACTAGCGGGAGTGGGTACGAGCAGTACTTC
CDR3aa: CASSLTSGSGYEQYF

d_gene: -
v_gene: TRBV19
j_gene: TRBJ2-3
abundance: -
CDR3nt: TGTGCCAGTAGTACCGGACTCCCGGATACGCAGTATTTT
CDR3aa: CASSTGLPDTQYF

d_gene: TRBD1
v_gene: TRBV2
j_gene: TRBJ1-4
abundance: -
CDR3nt: TGTGCCAGCAGTCCGGGACAGGGCCACGAAAAACTGTTTTTT
CDR3aa: CASSPGQGHEKLFF

d_gene: -
v_gene: TRBV4-1
j_gene: TRBJ1-3
abundance: -
CDR3nt: TGCGCCAGCAGCCAAGATAACAGGGAAGGAAACACCATATATTTT
CDR3aa: CASSQDNREGNTIYF

d_gene: -
v_gene: TRBV11-2
j_gene: TRBJ1-3
abundance: -
CDR3nt: TGTGCCAGCGGAACAGGGATTGGAAACACCATATATTTT
CDR3aa: CASGTGIGNTIYF

d_gene: -
v_gene: TRBV5-6
j_gene: TRBJ2-7
abundance: -
CDR3nt: TGTGCCAGCAGCTTGAGCGAGCACGAGCAGTACTTC
CDR3aa: CASSLSEHEQYF

d_gene: -
v_gene: TRBV6-6
j_gene: TRBJ1-3
abundance: -
CDR3nt: TGTGCCAGCAGTTACCAGGGGATCACTGGAAACACCATATATTTT
CDR3aa: CASSYQGITGNTIYF

d_gene: -
v_gene: TRBV6-5
j_gene: TRBJ2-7
abundance: -
CDR3nt: TGTGCCAGCAGTTCCCGCTACGAGCAGTACTTC
CDR3aa: CASSSRYEQYF

d_gene: TRBD2
v_gene: TRBV5-1
j_gene: TRBJ2-3
abundance: -
CDR3nt: TGCGCCAGCAGCCCGACACTGGGGGGAGGGAGAGATACGCAGTATTTT
CDR3aa: CASSPTLGGGRDTQYF

d_gene: -
v_gene: TRBV5-1
j_gene: TRBJ2-3
abundance: -
CDR3nt: TGCGCCAGCCGGGACGGCAGCACAGATACGCAGTATTTT
CDR3aa: CASRDGSTDTQYF

d_gene: TRBD1
v_gene: TRBV19
j_gene: TRBJ1-5
abundance: -
CDR3nt: TGTGCCAGTAGTAAAACAGGGGAAGGGAACTTCGGTCATCAGCCCCAGCATTTT
CDR3aa: CASSKTGEGNFGHQPQHF

d_gene: TRBD2
v_gene: TRBV4-3
j_gene: TRBJ2-3
abundance: -
CDR3nt: TGCGCCAGCAGCCCCACCGGGGCGGGAGGGAGCGCAGATACGCAGTATTTT
CDR3aa: CASSPTGAGGSADTQYF

d_gene: -
v_gene: TRBV7-2
j_gene: TRBJ1-2
abundance: -
CDR3nt: TGTGCCAGCAGCTTAGGGACAGCCAACTATGGCTACACCTTC
CDR3aa: CASSLGTANYGYTF